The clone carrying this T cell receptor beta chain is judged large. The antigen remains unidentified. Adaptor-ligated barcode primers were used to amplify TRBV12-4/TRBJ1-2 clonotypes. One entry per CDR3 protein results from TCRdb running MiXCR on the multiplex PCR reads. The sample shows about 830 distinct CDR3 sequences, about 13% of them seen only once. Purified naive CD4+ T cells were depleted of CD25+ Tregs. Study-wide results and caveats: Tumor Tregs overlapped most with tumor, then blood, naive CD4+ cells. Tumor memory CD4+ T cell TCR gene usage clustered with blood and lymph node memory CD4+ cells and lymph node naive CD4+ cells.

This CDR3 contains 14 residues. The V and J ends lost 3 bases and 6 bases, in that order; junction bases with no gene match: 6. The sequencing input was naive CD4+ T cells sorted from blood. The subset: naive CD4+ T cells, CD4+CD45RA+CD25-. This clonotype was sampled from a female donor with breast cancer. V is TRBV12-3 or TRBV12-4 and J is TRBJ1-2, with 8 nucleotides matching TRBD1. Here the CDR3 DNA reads TGTGCCAGCAGTTTTCGGACAGGGATCGATGGCTACACCTTC. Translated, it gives CASSFRTGIDGYTF.